Each of the 3 T cell receptor beta chains below was sequenced from the same sample in a study of T cells after posttransplantation cyclophosphamide. The data were produced by immunoSEQ multiplex PCR, yet TCRdb's version contains in-frame clones alone and is incomplete. The sample comprises 45,000 to 65,000 clones, 85% to 95% of which are singletons, and roughly 3.1% rests with the top ten. The material sequenced was PBMCs. The receptors stem from a woman aged 30 to 39 in good health and a related stem cell transplant donor.

The table lists this clone with a count of one. The chain joins TRBV13 to TRBJ1-1; D remains unclear. This CDR3 region has 18 residues. V lost 0 bases to trimming and J lost 5 bases, with 22 bases between them. Germline values: CDR1 PRHDT, CDR2 FYEKMQ (reference sequence). The CDR3 region is CASSLGRIGSGVGTEAFF. As DNA, the CDR3 is TGTGCCAGCAGCTTAGGCCGGATAGGCTCCGGGGTGGGGACTGAAGCTTTCTTT.

This sequence joins TRBV18 and TRBJ2-3; weak D call: TRBD2 (5 bases). V was shortened by 2 bases and J by 4 bases, with 13 bases between the two germline ends. CDR3 length: 15 amino acids. Germline CDR1 is KGHSH and CDR2 is LQKENI. CDR3: CASSPGIAWADTQYF. CDR3 sequence (DNA): TGTGCCAGCTCACCAGGAATAGCGTGGGCAGATACGCAGTATTTT.

This chain joins TRBV15 and TRBJ2-5; 12 bases align to TRBD2. Trimming took 5 bases from V and 2 from J; bases not matched to a gene: 15. This CDR3 has 19 residues. Germline assignment: CDR1 LNHNV and CDR2 YYDKDF (reference sequence). The CDR3 loop is CATSPLKPTSGGPQETQYF. The CDR3 DNA follows: TGTGCCACCAGCCCCCTAAAGCCCACTAGCGGGGGGCCTCAAGAGACCCAGTACTTC.